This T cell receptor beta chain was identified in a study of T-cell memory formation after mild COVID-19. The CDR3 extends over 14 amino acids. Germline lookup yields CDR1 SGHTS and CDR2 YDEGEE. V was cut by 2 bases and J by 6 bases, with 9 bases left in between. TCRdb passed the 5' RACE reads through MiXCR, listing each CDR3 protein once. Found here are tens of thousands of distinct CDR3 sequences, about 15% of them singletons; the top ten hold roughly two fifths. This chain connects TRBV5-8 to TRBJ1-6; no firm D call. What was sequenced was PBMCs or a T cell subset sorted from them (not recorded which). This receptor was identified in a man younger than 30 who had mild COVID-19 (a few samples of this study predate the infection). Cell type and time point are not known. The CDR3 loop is CASSFPVINSPLHF. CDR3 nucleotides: TGTGCCAGCAGCTTCCCAGTAATTAATTCACCCCTCCACTTT.